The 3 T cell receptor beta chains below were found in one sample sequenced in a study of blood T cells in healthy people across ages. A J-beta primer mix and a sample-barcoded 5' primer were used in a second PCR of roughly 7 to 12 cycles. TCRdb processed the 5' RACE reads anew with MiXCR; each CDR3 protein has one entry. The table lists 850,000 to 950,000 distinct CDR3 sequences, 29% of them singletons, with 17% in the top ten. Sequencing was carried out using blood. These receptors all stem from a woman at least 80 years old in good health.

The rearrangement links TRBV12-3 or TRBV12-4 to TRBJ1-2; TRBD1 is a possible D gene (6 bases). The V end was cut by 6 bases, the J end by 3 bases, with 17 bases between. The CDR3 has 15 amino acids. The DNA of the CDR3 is TGTGCCAGCAGCCCTGGACAGCTCCTAGACTATGGCTACACCTTC. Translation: CASSPGQLLDYGYTF.

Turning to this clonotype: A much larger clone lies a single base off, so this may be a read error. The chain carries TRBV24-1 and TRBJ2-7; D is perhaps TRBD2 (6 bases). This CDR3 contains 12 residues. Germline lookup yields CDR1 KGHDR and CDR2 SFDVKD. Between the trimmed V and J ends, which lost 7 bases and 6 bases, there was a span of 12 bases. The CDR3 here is CATRRDGGEQYF. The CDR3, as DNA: TGTGCCACCAGAAGGGACGGGGGCGAGCAGTACTTC.

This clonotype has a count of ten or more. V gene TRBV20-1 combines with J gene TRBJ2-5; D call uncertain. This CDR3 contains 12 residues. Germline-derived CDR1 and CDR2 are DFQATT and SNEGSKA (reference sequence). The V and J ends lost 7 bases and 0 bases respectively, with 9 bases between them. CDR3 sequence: CSVEPHQETQYF. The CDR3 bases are TGCAGTGTTGAGCCTCACCAAGAGACCCAGTACTTC.